The sequence of this TCR beta chain was determined in a study of cytomegalovirus exposure and HLA in healthy donors. The CDR3 consists of 16 residues. The germline V gene has CDR1 LNHDA and CDR2 SQIVND (reference sequence). V lost 2 bases and J lost 8; bases outside the gene matches: 10. Profiling relied on immunoSEQ multiplex PCR, and the TCRdb table lists in-frame clones only, not all of them. This table has hundreds of thousands of clones, 86% appearing once. Sequenced: PBMCs. The chain employs TRBV19 and TRBJ2-1; 9 nucleotides match TRBD2. The source of this sequence is a woman between 18 and 29 years old in good health and CMV-seronegative. The CDR3 here is CASSIRWGLAGDEQFF. The DNA of the CDR3 is TGTGCCAGTAGTATAAGGTGGGGACTAGCAGGCGATGAGCAGTTCTTC.